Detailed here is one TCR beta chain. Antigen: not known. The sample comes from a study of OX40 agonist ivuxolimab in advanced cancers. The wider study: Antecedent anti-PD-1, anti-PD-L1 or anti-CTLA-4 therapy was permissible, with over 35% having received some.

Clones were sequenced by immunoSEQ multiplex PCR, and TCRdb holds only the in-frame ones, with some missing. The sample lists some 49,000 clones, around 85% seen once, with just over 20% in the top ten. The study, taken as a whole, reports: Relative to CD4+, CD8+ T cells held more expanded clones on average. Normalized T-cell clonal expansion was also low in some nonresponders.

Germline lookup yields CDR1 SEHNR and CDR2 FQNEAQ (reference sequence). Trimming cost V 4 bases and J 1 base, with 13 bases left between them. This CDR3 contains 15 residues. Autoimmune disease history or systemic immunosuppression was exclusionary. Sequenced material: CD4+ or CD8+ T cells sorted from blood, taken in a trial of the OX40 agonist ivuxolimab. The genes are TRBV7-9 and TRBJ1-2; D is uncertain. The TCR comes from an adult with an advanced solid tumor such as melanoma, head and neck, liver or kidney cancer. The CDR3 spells CASSSGIDFNYGYTF. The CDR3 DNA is TGTGCCAGCAGCTCGGGTATAGACTTTAACTATGGCTACACCTTC.